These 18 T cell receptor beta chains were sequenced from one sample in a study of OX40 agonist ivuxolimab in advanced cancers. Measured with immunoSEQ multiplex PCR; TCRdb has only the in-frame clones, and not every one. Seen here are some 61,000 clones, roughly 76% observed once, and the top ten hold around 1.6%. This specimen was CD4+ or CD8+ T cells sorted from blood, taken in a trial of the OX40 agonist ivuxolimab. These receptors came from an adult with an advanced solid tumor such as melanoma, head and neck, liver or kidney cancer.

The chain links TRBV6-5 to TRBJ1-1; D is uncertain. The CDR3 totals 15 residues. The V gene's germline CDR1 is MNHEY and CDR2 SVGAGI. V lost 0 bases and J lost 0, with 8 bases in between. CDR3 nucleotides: TGTGCCAGCAGTTACTCCTCGAAGATGAACACTGAAGCTTTCTTT. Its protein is CASSYSSKMNTEAFF.

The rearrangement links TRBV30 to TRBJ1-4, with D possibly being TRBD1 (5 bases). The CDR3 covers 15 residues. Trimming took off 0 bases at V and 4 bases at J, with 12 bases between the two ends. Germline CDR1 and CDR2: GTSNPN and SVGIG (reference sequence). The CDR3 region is CAWSVLGGYNEKLFF. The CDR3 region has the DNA TGTGCCTGGAGTGTACTCGGGGGTTATAATGAAAAACTGTTTTTT.

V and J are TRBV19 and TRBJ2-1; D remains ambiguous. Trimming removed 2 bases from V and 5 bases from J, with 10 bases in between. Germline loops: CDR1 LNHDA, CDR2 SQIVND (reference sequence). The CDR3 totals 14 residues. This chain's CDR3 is CASSISWRDNEQFF. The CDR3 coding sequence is TGTGCCAGTAGTATAAGTTGGCGAGACAATGAGCAGTTCTTC.

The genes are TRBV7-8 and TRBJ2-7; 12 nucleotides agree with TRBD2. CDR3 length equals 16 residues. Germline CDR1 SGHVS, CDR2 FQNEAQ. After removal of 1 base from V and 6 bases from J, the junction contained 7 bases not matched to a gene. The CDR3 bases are TGTGCCAGCAGCTTAGGACTAGCGGGAGACCTGGGCGAGCAGTACTTC. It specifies CASSLGLAGDLGEQYF.

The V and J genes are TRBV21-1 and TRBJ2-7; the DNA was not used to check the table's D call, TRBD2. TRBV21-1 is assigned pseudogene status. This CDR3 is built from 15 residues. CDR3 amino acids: CASSNVCGADLCQYF. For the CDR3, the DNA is TGTGCCAGCAGCAATGTGTGCGGGGCGGATCTCTGTCAGTACTTC.

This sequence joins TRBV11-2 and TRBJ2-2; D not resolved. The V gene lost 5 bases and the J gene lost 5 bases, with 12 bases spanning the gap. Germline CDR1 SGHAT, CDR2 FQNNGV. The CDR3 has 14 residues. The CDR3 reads CASSRIQQTGELFF. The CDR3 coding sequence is TGTGCCAGCAGCCGAATCCAACAGACCGGGGAGCTGTTTTTT.

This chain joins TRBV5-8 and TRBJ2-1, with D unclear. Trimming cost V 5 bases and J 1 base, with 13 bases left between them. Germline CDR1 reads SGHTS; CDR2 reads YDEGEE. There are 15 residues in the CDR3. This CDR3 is CASRYGPGSYNEQFF. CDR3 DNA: TGTGCCAGCAGATACGGGCCGGGTTCCTACAATGAGCAGTTCTTC.

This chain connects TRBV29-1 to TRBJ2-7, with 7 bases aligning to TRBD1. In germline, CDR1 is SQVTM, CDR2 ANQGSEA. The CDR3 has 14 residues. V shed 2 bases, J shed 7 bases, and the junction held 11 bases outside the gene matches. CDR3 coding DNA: TGCAGCGTTGAAAAGACAGGGCTTCTAGGGGAGCAGTACTTC. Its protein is CSVEKTGLLGEQYF.

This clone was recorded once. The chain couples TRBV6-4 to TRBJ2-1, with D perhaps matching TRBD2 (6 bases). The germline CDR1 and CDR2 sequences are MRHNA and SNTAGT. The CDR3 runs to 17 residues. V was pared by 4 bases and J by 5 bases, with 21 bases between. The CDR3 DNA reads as TGTGCCAGCAGTGGGCCAAGGGAGGTCGCCTACGACAATGAGCAGTTCTTC. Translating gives CASSGPREVAYDNEQFF.

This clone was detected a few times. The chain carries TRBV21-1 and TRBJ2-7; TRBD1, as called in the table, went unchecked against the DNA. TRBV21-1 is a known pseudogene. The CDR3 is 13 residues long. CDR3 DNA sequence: TGTGCCAGCAGCCAACAAATTCTCTACGAGCAGTACTTC. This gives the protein CASSQQILYEQYF.

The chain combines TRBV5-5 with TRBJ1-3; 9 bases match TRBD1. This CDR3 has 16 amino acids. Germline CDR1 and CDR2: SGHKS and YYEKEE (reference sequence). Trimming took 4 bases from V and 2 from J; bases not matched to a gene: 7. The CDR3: CASSTGQGPTGNTIYF. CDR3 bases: TGTGCCAGCAGCACGGGACAGGGCCCAACTGGAAACACCATATATTTT.

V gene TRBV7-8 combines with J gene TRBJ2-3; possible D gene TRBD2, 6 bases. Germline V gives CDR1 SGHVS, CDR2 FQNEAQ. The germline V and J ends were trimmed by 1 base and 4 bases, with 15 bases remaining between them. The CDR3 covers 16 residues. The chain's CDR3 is CASSLGNSGTSDTQYF. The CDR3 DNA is TGTGCCAGCAGCTTAGGTAATAGCGGAACTTCAGATACGCAGTATTTT.

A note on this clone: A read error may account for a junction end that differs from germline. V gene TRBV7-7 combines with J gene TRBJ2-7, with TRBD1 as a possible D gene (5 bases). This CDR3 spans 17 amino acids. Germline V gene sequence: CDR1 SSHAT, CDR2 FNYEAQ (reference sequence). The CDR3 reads CASSLTTGMWISYEQYF. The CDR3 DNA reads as TGTGCTAGCAGCTTAACCACAGGAATGTGGATTTCCTACGAGCAGTACTTC. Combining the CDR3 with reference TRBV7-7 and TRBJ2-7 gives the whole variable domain GAGVSQSPRYKVTKRGQDVTLRCDPISSHATLYWYQQALGQGPEFLTYFNYEAQPDKSGLPSDRFSAERPEGSISTLTIQRTEQRDSAMYRCASSLTTGMWISYEQYFGPGTRLTVT.

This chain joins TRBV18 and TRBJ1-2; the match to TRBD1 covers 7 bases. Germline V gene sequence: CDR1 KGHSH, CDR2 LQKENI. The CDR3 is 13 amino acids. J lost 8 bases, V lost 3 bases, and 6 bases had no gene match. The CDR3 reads CASSPTGNAGYTF. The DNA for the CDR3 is TGTGCCAGCTCACCGACAGGGAATGCGGGCTACACCTTC.

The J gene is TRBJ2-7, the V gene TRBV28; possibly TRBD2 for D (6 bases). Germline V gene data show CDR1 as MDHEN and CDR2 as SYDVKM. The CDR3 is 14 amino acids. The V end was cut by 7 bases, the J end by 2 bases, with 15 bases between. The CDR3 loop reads CASIHSGEAYEQYF. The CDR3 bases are TGTGCCAGCATCCATAGCGGAGAGGCCTACGAGCAGTACTTC.

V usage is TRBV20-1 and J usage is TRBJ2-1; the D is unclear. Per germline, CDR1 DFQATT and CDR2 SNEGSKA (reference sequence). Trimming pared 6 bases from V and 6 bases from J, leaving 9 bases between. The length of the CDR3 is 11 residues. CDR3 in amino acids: CSALIANEQFF. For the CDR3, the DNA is TGCAGTGCCCTAATTGCCAATGAGCAGTTCTTC.

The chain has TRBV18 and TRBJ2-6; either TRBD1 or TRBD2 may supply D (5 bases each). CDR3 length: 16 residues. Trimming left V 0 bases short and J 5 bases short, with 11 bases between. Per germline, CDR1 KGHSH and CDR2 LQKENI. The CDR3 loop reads CASSPPGVSWANVLTF. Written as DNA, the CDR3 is TGTGCCAGCTCACCACCGGGGGTTTCTTGGGCCAACGTCCTGACTTTC. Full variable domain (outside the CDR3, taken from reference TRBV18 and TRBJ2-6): NAGVMQNPRHLVRRRGQEARLRCSPMKGHSHVYWYRQLPEEGLKFMVYLQKENIIDESGMPKERFSAEFPKEGPSILRIQQVVRGDSAAYFCASSPPGVSWANVLTFGAGSRLTVL.

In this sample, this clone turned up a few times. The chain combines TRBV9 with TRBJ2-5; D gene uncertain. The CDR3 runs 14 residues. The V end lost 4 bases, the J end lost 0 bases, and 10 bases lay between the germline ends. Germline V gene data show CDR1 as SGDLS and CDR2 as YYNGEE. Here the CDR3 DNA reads TGTGCCAGCAGCCCCCGGGCAGACCAAGAGACCCAGTACTTC. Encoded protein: CASSPRADQETQYF. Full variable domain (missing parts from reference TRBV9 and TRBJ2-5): DSGVTQTPKHLITATGQRVTLRCSPRSGDLSVYWYQQSLDQGLQFLIQYYNGEERAKGNILERFSAQQFPDLHSELNLSSLELGDSALYFCASSPRADQETQYFGPGTRLLVL.